This T cell receptor (beta chain) is drawn from a study of blood T cell repertoires in COVID-19. Turning to the study itself: Sites across the United States, Italy and Spain contributed samples from acute and convalescent COVID-19. PBMCs, B-cell-depleted T cells, or T cells provided the cDNA or gDNA that made up the material.

The J segment lost 2 bases and the V segment lost 4 bases, leaving 9 bases of the junction unmatched. The CDR3 runs 17 residues. Germline CDR1 reads MGHRA; CDR2 reads YSYEKL. Original processing methods: Nucleated cell counts were estimated from reference gene primer amplification. Some clones are missing from TCRdb's copy, which holds only in-frame ones; the method was immunoSEQ multiplex PCR. V and J calls and clone size are given by that table; D and trimming were obtained from the DNA. The sample contains about 270,000 clones, about 80% of which appear only once. This TCR derives from a woman aged 45 to 65 who had recovered from COVID-19. This chain joins TRBV4-1 and TRBJ2-3, with 10 bases fitting TRBD2. Sequencing was performed on peripheral blood. CDR3 region: CASSPKLAGRPTDTQYF. CDR3 nucleotides: TGCGCCAGCAGCCCAAAACTAGCGGGGAGACCCACAGATACGCAGTATTTT.